The 32 T cell receptor beta chains listed next were all sequenced from one sample in a study of cytomegalovirus exposure and HLA in healthy donors. 60 Vbeta and 13 Jbeta primers were used in PCR. Clones were read by immunoSEQ multiplex PCR, and TCRdb kept only the in-frame ones, dropping some. The sample holds 150,000 or so clones; around 78% are singletons and the top ten take roughly 1.5%. Sequencing was done on a sample of PBMCs. The receptors derive from a man aged 35 to 55 in good health and CMV-seronegative.

The CDR3 here is CASSLHTGTGGREQYV. The CDR3 nucleotides read TGTGCCAGCAGCTTGCACACCGGGACAGGGGGCCGCGAGCAGTACGTC. The J gene is TRBJ2-7, the V gene TRBV7-2; TRBD1 aligns across 12 bases. The CDR3 is made up of 16 amino acids. J lost 6 bases, V lost 3 bases, and 9 bases had no gene match. Germline V gene data show CDR1 as SGHTA and CDR2 as FQGNSA.

J is TRBJ2-1 and V is TRBV5-6, with TRBD1 as a possible D gene (5 bases). This CDR3 is built from 14 residues. Germline V gene lookup returns CDR1 SGHDT and CDR2 YYEEEE. V lost 0 bases, J lost 2 bases, and 6 bases lay in between. CDR3 sequence: CASSLVGAYNEQFF. DNA of the CDR3: TGTGCCAGCAGCTTGGTAGGGGCCTACAATGAGCAGTTCTTC.

The CDR3 reads CASLYKRESPDTQYF. DNA of the CDR3: TGCGCCAGCCTCTATAAGCGGGAGAGCCCAGATACGCAGTATTTT. The rearrangement joins TRBV10-2 to TRBJ2-3; TRBD2 agrees at 8 bases. V shed 8 bases and J 4 bases; nucleotides not matched to a gene: 11. Germline lookup yields CDR1 WSHSY and CDR2 SAAADI. The CDR3 is 15 residues long.

The chain uses TRBV5-6 and TRBJ2-5, with 8 bases identical to TRBD2. V trimming: 2 bases; J trimming: 5 bases; junction bases outside the gene matches: 11. The CDR3 is 16 residues long. Germline CDR1 reads SGHDT; CDR2 reads YYEEEE. CDR3 sequence: CASSFRAFPGGETQYF. DNA for the CDR3: TGTGCCAGCAGCTTTCGGGCCTTTCCGGGGGGGGAGACCCAGTACTTC.

This chain uses TRBV29-1 with TRBJ1-3; a possible D gene is TRBD1 (5 bases). This CDR3 is built from 13 residues. V dropped 6 bases and J dropped 4 bases, with 13 bases sitting between them. Germline CDR1 reads SQVTM; CDR2 reads ANQGSEA. The CDR3 DNA reads as TGCAGCGTCCCGGGACTCGAAGGAAACACCATATATTTT. Its protein is CSVPGLEGNTIYF.

The CDR3 sequence: CASSVGRMTDTQYF. DNA of the CDR3: TGTGCCAGCAGCGTAGGGCGGATGACAGATACGCAGTATTTT. The chain links TRBV9 to TRBJ2-3, with D hard to call. V was trimmed by 0 bases and J by 3 bases, leaving 8 bases between them. This CDR3 region has 14 residues. Germline CDR1 reads SGDLS; CDR2 reads YYNGEE.

About this clone: A read error may account for a junction end that differs from germline. This sequence joins TRBV7-9 and TRBJ2-1; TRBD2 matches 8 bases. This CDR3 is 16 amino acids long. Germline CDR1 is SEHNR and CDR2 is FQNEAQ (reference sequence). The CDR3, as DNA: TGTTCCAGCAGCTCCCTCGGGGTTCCAGCGGGAGATGAGCAGTTCTTC. Residues: CSSSSLGVPAGDEQFF.

The table lists this clone with a count of one. This sequence joins TRBV5-1 and TRBJ2-3, with D perhaps matching TRBD1 (5 bases). Trimming shortened V by 1 base and J by 2 bases, and 14 bases separated the two germline ends. Germline V CDR1 and CDR2: SGHRS, YFSETQ. This CDR3 spans 16 amino acids. The DNA for the CDR3 is TGCGCCAGCAGCTTGTTAAAGACAGACTCCACAGATACGCAGTATTTT. Its translation is CASSLLKTDSTDTQYF.

V gene TRBV5-6 combines with J gene TRBJ2-5, with 10 bases aligning to TRBD1. The length of the CDR3 is 13 residues. V shed 3 bases, J shed 5 bases, and the junction held 1 base outside the gene matches. Per germline, CDR1 SGHDT and CDR2 YYEEEE. This CDR3 is CASSSGQGETQYF. In DNA, the CDR3 is TGTGCCAGCAGCTCGGGACAGGGGGAGACCCAGTACTTC. Looking up the rest from reference TRBV5-6 and TRBJ2-5 gives the full variable domain: DAGVTQSPTHLIKTRGQQVTLRCSPKSGHDTVSWYQQALGQGPQFIFQYYEEEERQRGNFPDRFSGHQFPNYSSELNVNALLLGDSALYLCASSSGQGETQYFGPGTRLLVL.

This chain's CDR3 is CASSVSPGQGGEAFF. The CDR3 DNA is TGTGCCAGCAGCGTGTCACCGGGACAGGGAGGAGAGGCTTTCTTT. The chain recombines TRBV9 with TRBJ1-1, with 9 positions matching TRBD1. J lost 11 bases, V lost 2 bases, and 13 bases had no gene match. Per the germline V gene, CDR1 is SGDLS and CDR2 is YYNGEE. This CDR3 region has 15 residues.

The chain uses TRBV19 and TRBJ1-5; 7 positions agree with TRBD1. J was trimmed by 2 bases and V by 0 bases; bases with no gene match: 7. Germline V gene lookup returns CDR1 LNHDA and CDR2 SQIVND (reference sequence). The CDR3 totals 17 residues. The CDR3 DNA sequence: TGTGCCAGTAGTATAGATGGCGAGGGGGCGGGCAATCAGCCCCAGCATTTT. Its translation is CASSIDGEGAGNQPQHF.

CDR3 loop: CASSSLGTGSYEQYF. The CDR3 DNA reads TGTGCCAGCAGTTCTCTCGGGACAGGTTCCTACGAGCAGTACTTC. The chain recombines TRBV27 with TRBJ2-7; 8 nucleotides agree with TRBD1. This CDR3 has 15 residues. The V gene end was trimmed by 4 bases and the J gene end by 1 base; junction bases not matched to a gene: 6. CDR1 is MNHEY and CDR2 is SMNVEV in the germline V gene (reference sequence).

The chain is built from TRBV4-1 and TRBJ1-2; D uncertain. CDR3 size: 15 residues. CDR1 is MGHRA, CDR2 YSYEKL, per germline. The V end lost 3 bases, the J end lost 6 bases, and 17 bases lay between the germline ends. The CDR3 region is CASSQTPRVGDGYTF. Written as DNA, the CDR3 is TGCGCCAGCAGCCAGACTCCGCGGGTAGGTGATGGCTACACCTTC.

This chain uses TRBV5-1 with TRBJ2-1; tentatively, D is TRBD1 (6 bases). Germline V gene data show CDR1 as SGHRS and CDR2 as YFSETQ. The CDR3 has 12 amino acids. V was cut by 4 bases and J by 7 bases, with 9 bases left in between. The CDR3 reads CASSLDSNEQFF. CDR3 nucleotides: TGCGCCAGCAGCCTGGACAGTAATGAGCAGTTCTTC.

This chain connects TRBV5-4 to TRBJ1-1, with 7 positions matching TRBD1. The CDR3 is made up of 14 amino acids. Trimming took 3 bases from V and 4 from J; bases not matched to a gene: 6. Germline V CDR1 and CDR2: SGHNT, YYREEE (reference sequence). The CDR3 DNA reads TGTGCCAGCAGCTATTTCGAGGGGGCCACTGAAGCTTTCTTT. This gives the protein CASSYFEGATEAFF.

This chain connects TRBV27 to TRBJ2-1; no reliable D call. Trimming pared 5 bases from V and 4 bases from J, leaving 12 bases between. CDR1 and CDR2 (germline): MNHEY, SMNVEV (reference sequence). The CDR3 is 14 amino acids. In nucleotides, the CDR3 is TGTGCCAGCAGTCCGCGACTTAAATACAATGAGCAGTTCTTC. Translated, it gives CASSPRLKYNEQFF.

The chain uses TRBV19 and TRBJ1-1; the D gene is possibly TRBD1 (5 bases). CDR3 size: 16 residues. Deletions cut 5 bases from V and 0 bases from J, with 16 bases between. Per the germline V gene, CDR1 is LNHDA and CDR2 is SQIVND (reference sequence). This CDR3 reads CASSPLGTWVNTEAFF. DNA for the CDR3: TGTGCCAGTAGTCCCCTCGGGACTTGGGTGAACACTGAAGCTTTCTTT.

The V and J genes are TRBV28 and TRBJ2-1; 9 positions agree with TRBD2. Germline CDR1 is MDHEN and CDR2 is SYDVKM. The CDR3 spans 11 residues. The V segment lost 9 bases and the J segment 16 bases; nucleotides outside the gene matches: 10. The CDR3 region is CASMREGGQFF. In nucleotides, the CDR3 is TGTGCCAGTATGCGGGAGGGCGGTCAATTCTTC.

V is TRBV19 and J is TRBJ2-5; 9 bases are shared with TRBD1. The CDR3 is 15 residues long. The germline V gene encodes CDR1 LNHDA and CDR2 SQIVND (reference sequence). V shed 6 bases and J 1 base; nucleotides not matched to a gene: 6. The CDR3 protein is CASREDRGLQETQYF. The CDR3, as DNA: TGTGCCAGTAGAGAGGACAGGGGCCTCCAAGAGACCCAGTACTTC.

The V call is TRBV9, the J call TRBJ2-5; D might be TRBD2 (5 bases). CDR1 and CDR2 (germline): SGDLS, YYNGEE. V lost 2 bases, J lost 1 base, and 12 bases lay in between. The CDR3 has 15 amino acids. DNA for the CDR3: TGTGCCAGCAGCGTCGAAGGACTCTTCCAAGAGACCCAGTACTTC. This sequence encodes CASSVEGLFQETQYF.

The chain employs TRBV28 and TRBJ2-7, with 14 bases identical to TRBD2. This CDR3 has 15 residues. The ends lost 8 bases at V and 7 bases at J; junction bases unmatched: 10. Germline V gene sequence: CDR1 MDHEN, CDR2 SYDVKM. The CDR3 coding sequence is TGTGCCAGCTCCGGGACTAGCGGGAGCTCCTTAGAGCAGTACGTC. It specifies CASSGTSGSSLEQYV.

The chain joins TRBV29-1 to TRBJ1-2; the match to TRBD1 covers 12 bases. The V gene's germline CDR1 is SQVTM and CDR2 ANQGSEA. The CDR3 length is 14 residues. Trimming cost V 7 bases and J 4 bases; bases outside gene matches: 7. The CDR3 reads CSAGTGGFSYGYTF. The CDR3 nucleotides read TGCAGCGCCGGGACAGGGGGCTTCTCCTATGGCTACACCTTC.

The chain has TRBV18 and TRBJ1-3; D call uncertain. The germline V gene encodes CDR1 KGHSH and CDR2 LQKENI. V was clipped by 5 bases and J by 2 bases, with 7 bases between them. The CDR3 has 13 amino acids. CDR3 protein: CASSSGTGNTIYF. For the CDR3, the DNA is TGTGCCAGCTCATCCGGGACTGGAAACACCATATATTTT.

This chain links TRBV30 with TRBJ2-7, with TRBD2 matching over 11 bases. The germline V gene encodes CDR1 GTSNPN and CDR2 SVGIG (reference sequence). Losses at the gene ends were 1 base for V and 2 bases for J; bases not matched to a gene: 7. The CDR3 has 16 residues. CDR3 DNA: TGTGCCTGGAGTGGGGGATTACTAGCGGGAGCCTACGAGCAGTACGTC. It yields the protein CAWSGGLLAGAYEQYV.

The rearrangement links TRBV2 to TRBJ2-3, with TRBD2 identical over 7 bases. The CDR3 consists of 16 residues. J was trimmed by 2 bases and V by 8 bases; bases with no gene match: 13. Germline V lookup: CDR1 SNHLY, CDR2 FYNNEI. CDR3 DNA: TGTGCCAGCGGAGGAAGTCTAGCGGTTACCACAGATACGCAGTATTTT. This encodes CASGGSLAVTTDTQYF.

This chain uses TRBV5-4 with TRBJ2-3, with 13 bases aligning to TRBD2. The CDR3 spans 16 residues. The junction had 9 bases not matched to a gene; V was cut back by 5 bases and J by 6 bases. In germline, CDR1 is SGHNT, CDR2 YYREEE (reference sequence). In DNA form, the CDR3 reads TGTGCCAGCAGACCGAGACTAGCGGGAGGCCAGGATACGCAGTATTTT. It is translated as CASRPRLAGGQDTQYF.

V gene TRBV10-1 combines with J gene TRBJ2-4; 9 nucleotides match TRBD2. J was trimmed by 7 bases and V by 3 bases; bases with no gene match: 10. CDR1 is WNHNN, CDR2 SYGVQD, per germline (reference sequence). The CDR3 contains 16 residues. Here the CDR3 reads CASSEGGGGEENIQYF. The CDR3 bases are TGCGCCAGCAGTGAAGGAGGCGGGGGGGAGGAGAACATTCAGTACTTC.

The rearrangement links TRBV5-1 to TRBJ2-2; 7 bases line up with TRBD2. CDR3 length: 17 amino acids. V shed 6 bases, J shed 1 base, and the junction held 12 bases outside the gene matches. Germline V gene sequence: CDR1 SGHRS, CDR2 YFSETQ. CDR3 sequence: CASTPLSRGLNTGELFF. The CDR3 DNA reads TGCGCCAGCACCCCATTGTCGCGGGGGTTGAACACCGGGGAGCTGTTTTTT.

This rearrangement joins TRBV7-9 to TRBJ1-4; TRBD1 aligns across 11 bases. This CDR3 has 16 residues. V gave up 1 base and J gave up 10 bases; unmatched junction bases: 8. The germline V gene encodes CDR1 SEHNR and CDR2 FQNEAQ (reference sequence). The CDR3 DNA follows: TGTGCCAGCAGCTTAGGGGAGGACAGGGGGCGAGGAAAACTGTTTTTT. The encoded protein is CASSLGEDRGRGKLFF.

The table lists this clone with a few counts. The rearrangement joins TRBV11-2 to TRBJ2-7, with 7 bases fitting TRBD2. V dropped 5 bases and J dropped 0; count of bases not matched to a gene: 7. CDR3 length: 15 residues. Germline V gene data show CDR1 as SGHAT and CDR2 as FQNNGV. DNA of the CDR3: TGTGCCAGCAGCCCGCTAGCGGTCCTCTCCTACGAGCAGTACGTC. This translates into CASSPLAVLSYEQYV.

The chain joins TRBV29-1 to TRBJ2-1, with 8 bases fitting TRBD2. V was pared by 7 bases and J by 3 bases, with 11 bases of the junction left unmatched. Germline lookup yields CDR1 SQVTM and CDR2 ANQGSEA. The CDR3 has 15 amino acids. The CDR3 nucleotides are TGCAGCGCGGAGGGGATCGGGACTAGCTACAATGAGCAGTTCTTC. Translating it yields CSAEGIGTSYNEQFF.

The chain recombines TRBV30 with TRBJ2-1; a possible D gene is TRBD2 (6 bases). The CDR3 contains 13 residues. V lost 2 bases and J lost 6, with 11 bases in between. CDR1 is GTSNPN and CDR2 is SVGIG in the germline V gene (reference sequence). The CDR3 loop reads CAWSYSGANEQFF. The CDR3 DNA reads as TGTGCCTGGAGTTATTCGGGAGCCAATGAGCAGTTCTTC.